The 22 T cell receptor beta chains in this list originate from one sample, sequenced in a study of shared clonotypes between healthy human individuals. The protocol was immunoSEQ multiplex PCR, while the TCRdb copy is restricted to in-frame clones and leaves out a portion. The sample has about 2,500,000 clones, 85% to 95% seen once. The source material was naive CD4+ T cells sorted from blood. Indicated subset: CD45RA+ positively selected. All receptors derive from a man aged 18-30 years in good health.

The rearrangement uses TRBV5-1 and TRBJ2-1; D is perhaps TRBD2 (7 bases). Trimming took 4 bases from V and 5 from J, leaving 16 bases between them. This CDR3 region has 15 residues. Germline assignment: CDR1 SGHRS and CDR2 YFSETQ. The DNA of the CDR3 is TGCGCCAGCAGCCCGGGGGGCCAGCTTAACAATGAGCAGTTCTTC. Amino acids: CASSPGGQLNNEQFF.

The chain uses TRBV10-3 and TRBJ2-7; 9 nucleotides align to TRBD2. This CDR3 is 15 amino acids long. Looked up from germline, CDR1 is ENHRY and CDR2 is SYGVKD. J lost 0 bases, V lost 9 bases, and 9 bases had no gene match. The CDR3: CAIAGGGQSSYEQYF. CDR3 nucleotide sequence: TGTGCCATAGCGGGGGGAGGACAGAGCTCCTACGAGCAGTACTTC.

V usage is TRBV19 and J usage is TRBJ2-7; D is tentatively TRBD1 or TRBD2 (5 bases each). The CDR3 loop spans 14 amino acids. CDR1 and CDR2 from the germline V gene are LNHDA and SQIVND (reference sequence). V was cut by 3 bases and J by 5 bases, with 14 bases left in between. The CDR3 is CASSIGETVHEQYF. The CDR3 DNA follows: TGTGCCAGTAGTATTGGGGAGACAGTCCACGAGCAGTACTTC.

The V gene is TRBV4-1, the J gene TRBJ2-5, with 7 bases identical to TRBD1. Germline-derived CDR1 and CDR2 are MGHRA and YSYEKL. The CDR3 consists of 14 residues. The J segment lost 7 bases and the V segment lost 3 bases, leaving 8 bases of the junction unmatched. This CDR3 reads CASSQEGGAVTQYF. In DNA form, the CDR3 reads TGCGCCAGCAGCCAGGAAGGGGGCGCAGTGACCCAGTACTTC.

A remark on this clone: Other DNA sequences of this sample code for an identical CDR3. The V call is TRBV5-1, the J call TRBJ1-3; possibly TRBD1 for D (5 bases). CDR3 size: 16 residues. Germline V gene data show CDR1 as SGHRS and CDR2 as YFSETQ. Trimming pared 4 bases from V and 0 bases from J, leaving 14 bases between. The CDR3 loop reads CASSPQAQGSGNTIYF. DNA for the CDR3: TGCGCCAGCAGCCCCCAAGCCCAGGGCTCTGGAAACACCATATATTTT. Full variable domain (rest looked up from reference TRBV5-1 and TRBJ1-3): KAGVTQTPRYLIKTRGQQVTLSCSPISGHRSVSWYQQTPGQGLQFLFEYFSETQRNKGNFPGRFSGRQFSNSRSEMNVSTLELGDSALYLCASSPQAQGSGNTIYFGEGSWLTVV.

The V gene is TRBV4-3, the J gene TRBJ1-2; 9 bases match TRBD1. Germline lookup yields CDR1 LGHNA and CDR2 YSLEER. The CDR3 has 16 amino acids. Losses at the gene ends were 1 base for V and 8 bases for J; bases not matched to a gene: 11. The CDR3 DNA is TGCGCCAGCAGCCAAGTAGGGACAGGGCTAACAGGGGGCTACACCTTC. Residues: CASSQVGTGLTGGYTF.

This chain joins TRBV6-5 and TRBJ2-7; 11 bases are shared with TRBD1. CDR1 MNHEY and CDR2 SVGAGI come from the germline V gene. The CDR3 runs 14 residues. With 8 bases clipped from V and 3 bases from J, the junction kept 6 bases outside the gene matches. The CDR3 nucleotides are TGTGCCAGCCGGACAGGGGGCCGGAGCTACGAGCAGTACTTC. This sequence encodes CASRTGGRSYEQYF.

The gene calls are TRBV19 and TRBJ2-7, with TRBD2 identical over 10 bases. The germline gives CDR1 LNHDA, CDR2 SQIVND (reference sequence). J gave up 3 bases and V 5 bases, and 7 bases lay outside the gene matches. This CDR3 contains 15 residues. The CDR3 DNA reads TGTGCCAGTAGTGAGACTAGCGGGTCGGTCTACGAGCAGTACTTC. This encodes CASSETSGSVYEQYF.

The J gene is TRBJ2-7, the V gene TRBV6-1, with D possibly TRBD2 on 5 matching bases. The CDR3 loop spans 12 amino acids. Germline-derived CDR1 and CDR2 are MNHNS and SASEGT. V was shortened by 7 bases and J by 7 bases, with 14 bases between the two germline ends. The CDR3 loop reads CASTRRPGEQYF. The CDR3 nucleotides read TGTGCCAGCACTAGGAGGCCGGGAGAGCAGTACTTC.

About this clone: The sample has other DNA sequences that encode this CDR3 too. V gene TRBV18 combines with J gene TRBJ1-1, with 7 bases identical to TRBD1. Unmatched junction bases numbered 3, after V lost 2 bases and J lost 0 bases. Germline CDR1 and CDR2: KGHSH and LQKENI. This CDR3 comprises 15 residues. The CDR3 is CASSPRTGMNTEAFF. The CDR3 nucleotides are TGTGCCAGCTCACCAAGGACAGGTATGAACACTGAAGCTTTCTTT.

This clone has just a few counts. Other DNA sequences of this sample code for an identical CDR3. This chain connects TRBV4-1 to TRBJ1-1; weak D call: TRBD1 (6 bases). V was clipped by 2 bases and J by 1 base, with 8 bases between them. CDR3 size: 14 residues. Germline CDR1 MGHRA, CDR2 YSYEKL. CDR3 DNA: TGCGCCAGCAGCCAATTGACAGGGAACACTGAAGCTTTCTTT. Its protein is CASSQLTGNTEAFF.

Comments on this clone: Its ends do not fully match the called genes, so a read error is possible. The chain has TRBV7-2 and TRBJ1-5, with D possibly TRBD1 on 5 matching bases. The CDR3 contains 13 residues. Germline lookup yields CDR1 SGHTA and CDR2 FQGNSA. This CDR3 reads CASSPGYNRPQHF. The CDR3 DNA follows: TGTGCCAGCAGTCCAGGGTACAATCGGCCCCAGCATTTT.

As regards this clone: The sample has other DNA sequences that encode this CDR3 too. The chain uses TRBV27 and TRBJ1-6, with 9 bases identical to TRBD1. V was clipped by 2 bases and J by 7 bases; unmatched bases: 0. CDR1 and CDR2 from the germline V gene are MNHEY and SMNVEV (reference sequence). There are 14 residues in the CDR3. DNA of the CDR3: TGTGCCAGCAGTTTAGGGACAGGGAATTCACCCCTCCACTTT. Translated: CASSLGTGNSPLHF.

CDR3 loop: CATSPLGQGAYLRASPYNEQFF. The CDR3, as DNA: TGTGCCACCAGCCCCCTTGGGCAGGGGGCTTACCTACGGGCTTCGCCCTACAATGAGCAGTTCTTC. This sequence joins TRBV15 and TRBJ2-1; 8 positions match TRBD1. Germline CDR1 LNHNV, CDR2 YYDKDF (reference sequence). Trimming removed 5 bases from V and 2 bases from J; junction bases left unmatched: 26. CDR3 length equals 22 residues. Based on the CDR3 plus reference TRBV15 and TRBJ2-1, the full variable domain is DAMVIQNPRYQVTQFGKPVTLSCSQTLNHNVMYWYQQKSSQAPKLLFHYYDKDFNNEADTPDNFQSRRPNTSFCFLDIRSPGLGDTAMYLCATSPLGQGAYLRASPYNEQFFGPGTRLTVL.

Note on this clone: In the same sample, other DNA sequences code for this CDR3. This chain uses TRBV19 with TRBJ2-7; 7 positions agree with TRBD2. V lost 4 bases to trimming and J lost 2 bases; unmatched junction nucleotides: 2. Germline V gene sequence: CDR1 LNHDA, CDR2 SQIVND (reference sequence). This CDR3 comprises 13 residues. In DNA, the CDR3 is TGTGCCAGTAGTACTAGCGGCACCTACGAGCAGTACTTC. Encoded protein: CASSTSGTYEQYF.

The chain carries TRBV7-2 and TRBJ1-5; D is unresolved. With 5 bases removed from V and 7 bases from J, the gap between germline ends came to 15 bases. Per the germline V gene, CDR1 is SGHTA and CDR2 is FQGNSA. This CDR3 spans 14 amino acids. Here the CDR3 reads CASSLDRRPQPQHF. CDR3 sequence (DNA): TGTGCCAGCAGCCTAGACCGGAGGCCCCAGCCCCAGCATTTT. Full variable domain (missing parts from reference TRBV7-2 and TRBJ1-5): GAGVSQSPSNKVTEKGKDVELRCDPISGHTALYWYRQSLGQGLEFLIYFQGNSAPDKSGLPSDRFSAERTGGSVSTLTIQRTQQEDSAVYLCASSLDRRPQPQHFGDGTRLSIL.

The chain uses TRBV7-2 and TRBJ2-5; D might be TRBD1 (6 bases). V shed 4 bases and J shed 4 bases, with 16 bases lying between them. Germline V gene sequence: CDR1 SGHTA, CDR2 FQGNSA. The CDR3 runs 15 residues. Here the CDR3 reads CASSSTGQIGETQYF. DNA of the CDR3: TGTGCCAGCAGCTCAACGGGACAAATCGGAGAGACCCAGTACTTC.

The chain recombines TRBV7-2 with TRBJ2-7; 10 bases line up with TRBD2. Germline V gives CDR1 SGHTA, CDR2 FQGNSA. CDR3 size: 16 residues. After removal of 1 base from V and 0 bases from J, the junction contained 3 bases not matched to a gene. The CDR3 coding sequence is TGTGCCAGCAGCTTAGGGGCTAGCGGGAGCTCCTACGAGCAGTACTTC. Translating it yields CASSLGASGSSYEQYF.

Of note for this clone: A junction boundary mismatches the germline segment, possibly from a read error. The rearrangement uses TRBV6-1 and TRBJ1-4, with D possibly being TRBD1 (5 bases). This CDR3 comprises 13 residues. Germline CDR1 is MNHNS and CDR2 is SASEGT. CDR3 sequence reads: CASSESQGTAVLF. CDR3 bases: TGTGCCAGCAGTGAATCCCAGGGAACTGCGGTGCTTTTT.

This chain connects TRBV5-1 to TRBJ2-5, with D possibly TRBD2 on 6 matching bases. V was trimmed by 4 bases and J by 5 bases, leaving 12 bases between them. CDR3 length: 13 residues. In germline, CDR1 is SGHRS, CDR2 YFSETQ. The CDR3 reads CASSVPGGETQYF. CDR3 nucleotides: TGCGCCAGCAGCGTACCTGGGGGGGAGACCCAGTACTTC.

The CDR3: CASRYDRERTGSPLHF. Here the CDR3 DNA reads TGTGCCAGTAGATACGACAGGGAACGAACAGGTTCACCCCTCCACTTT. This chain joins TRBV19 and TRBJ1-6, with 7 bases fitting TRBD1. V shed 6 bases and J 9 bases; nucleotides not matched to a gene: 14. This CDR3 contains 16 residues. The germline V gene encodes CDR1 LNHDA and CDR2 SQIVND (reference sequence).

The chain couples TRBV7-2 to TRBJ2-5; 7 bases fit TRBD2. CDR1 and CDR2 (germline): SGHTA, FQGNSA. V trimming: 8 bases; J trimming: 10 bases; junction bases outside the gene matches: 13. There are 13 residues in the CDR3. The CDR3 DNA sequence: TGTGCCAGCGTTAAACAGCCCCCGGGAGGCCAGTACTTC. Translating it yields CASVKQPPGGQYF.